The 8 T cell receptor beta chains in this list originate from one sample, sequenced in a study of T cell repertoires in ileal Crohn's disease. The time point denotes: inflamed ileum from the surgical specimen. Repertoires were generated with immunoSEQ multiplex PCR, while TCRdb's copy carries only in-frame clones and drops some. The sample includes 14,000 or so clones, around 79% of them seen just once. Source material: ileal tissue. The receptors come from an adult with Crohn's disease.

The chain employs TRBV5-1 and TRBJ2-1, with D possibly being TRBD1 or TRBD2 (5 bases each). The V gene's germline CDR1 is SGHRS and CDR2 YFSETQ. There are 14 residues in the CDR3. Trimming shortened V by 4 bases and J by 4 bases, and 12 bases separated the two germline ends. CDR3 DNA: TGCGCCAGCAGCCCGGGACGGGAATACAATGAGCAGTTCTTC. Residues: CASSPGREYNEQFF.

The V and J genes are TRBV2 and TRBJ1-4, with D hard to call. Between the trimmed V and J ends, which lost 7 bases and 7 bases, there was a span of 13 bases. CDR1 SNHLY and CDR2 FYNNEI come from the germline V gene. This CDR3 has 13 residues. CDR3 sequence: CASIRRTGEKLFF. The CDR3 DNA sequence: TGTGCCAGCATTAGACGGACCGGTGAAAAACTGTTTTTT.

In DNA, the CDR3 is TGTGCCAGCAGCAAAGGGACAACCGAAAATGAAAAACTGTTTTTT. As protein: CASSKGTTENEKLFF. The chain is built from TRBV5-8 and TRBJ1-4, with D possibly TRBD1 on 6 matching bases. V shed 4 bases and J shed 5 bases, with 15 bases lying between them. CDR3 size: 15 residues. Germline CDR1 is SGHTS and CDR2 is YDEGEE.

The CDR3 sequence: CASSGIGGTAEQYF. For the CDR3, the DNA is TGTGCCAGCAGTGGAATAGGAGGTACGGCCGAGCAGTACTTC. The chain carries TRBV2 and TRBJ2-7, with a possible D match to TRBD2 (5 bases). The CDR3 extends over 14 amino acids. The germline CDR1 and CDR2 sequences are SNHLY and FYNNEI. The V gene lost 4 bases and the J gene lost 6 bases, with 16 bases spanning the gap.

The chain uses TRBV6-1 and TRBJ1-6; TRBD1 matches 7 bases. The CDR3 totals 14 residues. With 6 bases clipped from V and 8 bases from J, the junction kept 7 bases outside the gene matches. CDR1 MNHNS and CDR2 SASEGT come from the germline V gene. CDR3 residues: CASSLGTEDSPLHF. Here the CDR3 DNA reads TGTGCCAGCAGCCTCGGGACAGAAGATTCACCCCTCCACTTT.

This chain links TRBV6-5 with TRBJ2-7; 9 positions agree with TRBD2. CDR1 MNHEY and CDR2 SVGAGI come from the germline V gene. The CDR3 is 15 amino acids. With 2 bases clipped from V and 3 bases from J, the junction kept 5 bases outside the gene matches. The CDR3: CASSYDRRGGYEQYF. Written as DNA, the CDR3 is TGTGCCAGCAGTTACGATCGGCGGGGGGGCTACGAGCAGTACTTC.

The chain combines TRBV4-1 with TRBJ1-4, with D perhaps TRBD1 (6 bases). V lost 0 bases and J 7 bases, leaving 18 bases between the germline ends. Germline CDR1 reads MGHRA; CDR2 reads YSYEKL. CDR3 size: 17 residues. CDR3 bases: TGCGCCAGCAGCCAAGAAATCGTACAGGGAGTGTCTGAAAAACTGTTTTTT. This translates into CASSQEIVQGVSEKLFF.

The rearrangement links TRBV18 to TRBJ1-1; possibly TRBD1 for D (5 bases). The V and J ends lost 6 bases and 3 bases respectively, with 20 bases between them. The CDR3 consists of 16 residues. CDR1 and CDR2 from the germline V gene are KGHSH and LQKENI. The chain's CDR3 is CASSSLQMWGDTEAFF. DNA of the CDR3: TGTGCCAGCTCGTCCCTTCAGATGTGGGGCGACACTGAAGCTTTCTTT.